The 32 T cell receptor beta chains in this list originate from one sample, sequenced in a study of EBV T-cell therapy then PD-1 blockade in nasopharyngeal carcinoma. Treatment denoted: AdE1-LMPpoly-expanded autologous EBV-specific T-cell therapy followed by anti-PD-1 nivolumab. Libraries were prepared by immunoSEQ multiplex PCR; TCRdb keeps only in-frame clonotypes and omits some of them. Among 20,000 to 25,000 clones listed, about four fifths were seen once. Which antigens these TCRs recognize remains unknown. Sequenced here: CD8+ T cells from blood, sampled at day -245 from a patient whose treatment included autologous EBV-specific T cells and nivolumab. Receptors were obtained from a man aged 35 to 55 with nasopharyngeal carcinoma.

This clone occurred a few times. V is TRBV7-9 and J is TRBJ2-7; the match to TRBD1 covers 10 bases. Germline loops: CDR1 SEHNR, CDR2 FQNEAQ (reference sequence). Trimming took 5 bases from V and 6 from J; bases not matched to a gene: 7. This CDR3 spans 14 amino acids. In DNA, the CDR3 is TGTGCCAGCAGCGTAGGACAGGGGGTGCTCGAGCAGTACTTC. It yields the protein CASSVGQGVLEQYF.

J is TRBJ1-1 and V is TRBV2; 10 bases line up with TRBD1. Trimming removed 7 bases from V and 4 bases from J; junction bases left unmatched: 3. The CDR3 extends over 13 amino acids. Looked up from germline, CDR1 is SNHLY and CDR2 is FYNNEI. The chain's CDR3 is CASKDRGRTEAFF. CDR3 bases: TGTGCCAGCAAAGACAGGGGGCGCACTGAAGCTTTCTTT.

This chain uses TRBV4-3 with TRBJ2-5; D call uncertain. In germline, CDR1 is LGHNA, CDR2 YSLEER. The CDR3 sequence is 13 residues long. V was clipped by 0 bases and J by 5 bases, with 7 bases between them. The CDR3, as DNA: TGCGCCAGCAGCCAAGAGGGGTGGGAGACCCAGTACTTC. Translated: CASSQEGWETQYF.

The V and J genes are TRBV16 and TRBJ1-6, with D possibly matching TRBD1 (5 bases). Trimming took 5 bases from V and 4 from J, leaving 9 bases between them. CDR1 KGHSY and CDR2 FQNENV come from the germline V gene. The CDR3 consists of 14 residues. The CDR3, as DNA: TGTGCCAGCAGCACCCGACAGTATAATTCACCCCTCCACTTT. Protein product: CASSTRQYNSPLHF.

The chain carries TRBV16 and TRBJ2-3; 11 bases map to TRBD2. CDR1 and CDR2 from the germline V gene are KGHSY and FQNENV. V shed 3 bases, J shed 3 bases, and the junction held 5 bases outside the gene matches. The CDR3 totals 16 residues. CDR3: CASSQPTSGETDTQYF. Here the CDR3 DNA reads TGTGCCAGCAGCCAGCCGACTAGCGGGGAGACAGATACGCAGTATTTT.

This clone was counted a single time. The J gene is TRBJ2-3, the V gene TRBV1; the listed D gene, TRBD2, was not tested against the DNA. TRBV1 is assigned pseudogene status. The CDR3 spans 19 residues. The CDR3 region is CTSSHPLREAGGLTDTQYF. In DNA, the CDR3 is TGCACCAGCAGCCATCCCCTCCGGGAAGCGGGGGGGCTAACAGATACGCAGTATTTT.

In this sample, this clone turned up a few times. The J gene is TRBJ2-3, the V gene TRBV6-4; 12 nucleotides match TRBD2. Germline V CDR1 and CDR2: MRHNA, SNTAGT. This CDR3 contains 15 residues. Unmatched junction bases numbered 2, after V lost 3 bases and J lost 4 bases. CDR3 coding DNA: TGTGCCAGCAGTGAATCTAGCGGGGGGGCAGATACGCAGTATTTT. This translates into CASSESSGGADTQYF.

The rearrangement links TRBV24-1 to TRBJ2-1, with D perhaps matching TRBD1 (6 bases). This CDR3 region has 17 residues. Per the germline V gene, CDR1 is KGHDR and CDR2 is SFDVKD. Trimming stripped 3 bases from V and 1 base from J, with 15 bases between. The DNA of the CDR3 is TGTGCCACCAGTGATGGGACATACGGGTGGTCCTACAATGAGCAGTTCTTC. Residues: CATSDGTYGWSYNEQFF.

The J gene is TRBJ2-1, the V gene TRBV6-4; TRBD1 aligns across 11 bases. The CDR3 totals 14 residues. Germline CDR1 reads MRHNA; CDR2 reads SNTAGT. The V gene end was trimmed by 2 bases and the J gene end by 6 bases; junction bases not matched to a gene: 0. This chain's CDR3 is CASSDGTGGNEQFF. In DNA form, the CDR3 reads TGTGCCAGCAGTGACGGGACAGGGGGCAATGAGCAGTTCTTC.

This chain joins TRBV6-1 and TRBJ1-6; TRBD1 matches 7 bases. Unmatched junction bases numbered 13, after V lost 0 bases and J lost 8 bases. Germline CDR1 and CDR2: MNHNS and SASEGT. The CDR3 consists of 18 residues. The CDR3 here is CASSEATNRGGLDSPLHF. Here the CDR3 DNA reads TGTGCCAGCAGTGAAGCAACAAACAGGGGAGGGCTCGATTCACCCCTCCACTTT.

The chain combines TRBV4-3 with TRBJ2-6, with no clear D. The CDR3 is made up of 16 amino acids. Per germline, CDR1 LGHNA and CDR2 YSLEER. V was clipped by 0 bases and J by 0 bases, with 6 bases between them. As DNA, the CDR3 is TGCGCCAGCAGCCAAGATTTGAGCTCTGGGGCCAACGTCCTGACTTTC. It yields the protein CASSQDLSSGANVLTF.

Only a few counts were recorded for this clone. Other DNA sequences within the sample encode an identical CDR3. This chain links TRBV19 with TRBJ1-5; D possibly corresponds to TRBD1 (5 bases). The CDR3 is 14 residues long. V shed 1 base and J shed 1 base, with 5 bases lying between them. Germline-derived CDR1 and CDR2 are LNHDA and SQIVND (reference sequence). CDR3 nucleotides: TGTGCCAGTAGTATAGGACAGAGCAATCAGCCCCAGCATTTT. This translates into CASSIGQSNQPQHF.

The rearrangement links TRBV10-3 to TRBJ1-2; 10 bases fit TRBD1. The CDR3 consists of 14 residues. CDR1 is ENHRY and CDR2 is SYGVKD in the germline V gene. The J segment lost 4 bases and the V segment lost 7 bases, leaving 6 bases of the junction unmatched. This CDR3 is CAINSGTGVYGYTF. CDR3 nucleotides: TGTGCCATCAATTCCGGGACAGGGGTCTATGGCTACACCTTC.

V gene TRBV5-1 combines with J gene TRBJ1-6; 7 nucleotides align to TRBD1. The CDR3 totals 18 residues. With V trimmed by 1 base and J by 6 bases, 13 bases remained unmatched. Germline CDR1 reads SGHRS; CDR2 reads YFSETQ. CDR3 DNA: TGCGCCAGCAGCTTGCCGACAGGGATAGGTATTCCTAATTCACCCCTCCACTTT. This sequence encodes CASSLPTGIGIPNSPLHF.

V gene TRBV7-9 combines with J gene TRBJ2-7; no clear D gene. The germline CDR1 and CDR2 sequences are SEHNR and FQNEAQ (reference sequence). Trimming removed 3 bases from V and 1 base from J, with 4 bases in between. This CDR3 is 12 amino acids long. The CDR3 sequence: CASSFESYEQYF. CDR3 in DNA: TGTGCCAGCAGCTTCGAGTCCTACGAGCAGTACTTC.

The genes are TRBV6-5 and TRBJ1-2; D remains ambiguous. Germline CDR1 reads MNHEY; CDR2 reads SVGAGI. V lost 5 bases, J lost 3 bases, and 13 bases lay in between. The CDR3 covers 14 residues. DNA of the CDR3: TGTGCCAGCAGTCCTCCATCGGACCACTATGGCTACACCTTC. Its protein is CASSPPSDHYGYTF.

The chain carries TRBV5-5 and TRBJ2-1; 15 nucleotides line up with TRBD2. V shed 4 bases, J shed 8 bases, and the junction held 7 bases outside the gene matches. Germline loops: CDR1 SGHKS, CDR2 YYEKEE (reference sequence). This CDR3 has 16 residues. The CDR3 region is CASSLGLAGGQDEQFF. CDR3 bases: TGTGCCAGCAGCCTAGGACTAGCGGGGGGGCAGGATGAGCAGTTCTTC.

This clone showed up just a few times. The chain is built from TRBV6-1 and TRBJ2-2; D ambiguous. Germline V CDR1 and CDR2: MNHNS, SASEGT. The V and J ends lost 2 bases and 3 bases respectively, with 7 bases between them. The CDR3 loop spans 14 amino acids. In nucleotides, the CDR3 is TGTGCCAGCAGTGAACAGGACGACACCGGGGAGCTGTTTTTT. Its protein product is CASSEQDDTGELFF.

The DNA for the CDR3 is TGTGCCAGCAGTCACTTCGGGACAGGGAGTGAAAAACTGTTTTTT. Its protein is CASSHFGTGSEKLFF. The genes are TRBV2 and TRBJ1-4; 9 bases match TRBD1. Unmatched junction bases numbered 8, after V lost 5 bases and J lost 7 bases. This CDR3 spans 15 amino acids. Germline CDR1 SNHLY, CDR2 FYNNEI.

In its sample, this clone was seen a few times. DNA for the CDR3: TGTGCCAGCAGTACCGGTACGACCCTACAGGGTAAGACCTACGAGCAGTACTTC. Translating it yields CASSTGTTLQGKTYEQYF. The V gene is TRBV28, the J gene TRBJ2-7, with D possibly being TRBD1 (6 bases). Looked up from germline, CDR1 is MDHEN and CDR2 is SYDVKM. The CDR3 spans 18 residues. V lost 5 bases, J lost 2 bases, and 25 bases lay in between.

The chain couples TRBV24-1 to TRBJ1-5; TRBD1 might be the D (5 bases). Between the trimmed V and J ends, which lost 4 bases and 6 bases, there was a span of 12 bases. This CDR3 is 14 amino acids long. Germline CDR1 KGHDR, CDR2 SFDVKD. The CDR3 spells CATSEGGGAQPQHF. The CDR3 nucleotides read TGTGCCACCAGTGAGGGGGGAGGGGCTCAGCCCCAGCATTTT.

This chain uses TRBV6-4 with TRBJ2-1; 7 positions match TRBD2. From germline, CDR1 is MRHNA and CDR2 SNTAGT. Trimming cost V 5 bases and J 4 bases; bases outside gene matches: 8. CDR3 length: 15 amino acids. The CDR3 spells CASSPGSGEYNEQFF. In nucleotides, the CDR3 is TGTGCCAGCAGTCCGGGGAGCGGGGAGTACAATGAGCAGTTCTTC.

This chain connects TRBV27 to TRBJ2-1; D is possibly TRBD2 (7 bases). The CDR3 loop spans 14 amino acids. The germline CDR1 and CDR2 sequences are MNHEY and SMNVEV (reference sequence). The V end lost 4 bases, the J end lost 5 bases, and 12 bases lay between the germline ends. The CDR3 is CASSWGGPHNEQFF. The CDR3, as DNA: TGTGCCAGCAGTTGGGGGGGCCCCCACAATGAGCAGTTCTTC.

The chain recombines TRBV27 with TRBJ2-6, with D maybe TRBD2 (6 bases). Germline CDR1 is MNHEY and CDR2 is SMNVEV (reference sequence). The CDR3 loop spans 16 amino acids. Trimming removed 2 bases at V and 4 bases at J, with 12 bases between. CDR3 bases: TGTGCCAGCAGTTTACTGGGGAGGTCCGGGGCCAACGTCCTGACTTTC. It translates to CASSLLGRSGANVLTF.

Only a few counts were recorded for this clone. The V and J genes are TRBV6-4 and TRBJ2-6; unclear D gene. This CDR3 is 15 amino acids long. CDR1 is MRHNA and CDR2 is SNTAGT in the germline V gene. Trimming stripped 0 bases from V and 1 base from J, with 4 bases between. CDR3 region: CASSDSRSGANVLTF. In DNA, the CDR3 is TGTGCCAGCAGTGACTCGAGGTCTGGGGCCAACGTCCTGACTTTC.

The chain couples TRBV5-8 to TRBJ1-1; 7 positions match TRBD1. V was clipped by 8 bases and J by 5 bases; unmatched bases: 15. Germline V gene data show CDR1 as SGHTS and CDR2 as YDEGEE. This CDR3 is 15 amino acids long. The CDR3 reads CASKLAAGGWTEAFF. CDR3 DNA sequence: TGTGCCAGTAAGCTCGCGGCAGGGGGTTGGACTGAAGCTTTCTTT.

The chain uses TRBV29-1 and TRBJ2-2; 8 bases are a match to TRBD1. Germline CDR1 reads SQVTM; CDR2 reads ANQGSEA. With 0 bases clipped from V and 7 bases from J, the junction kept 10 bases outside the gene matches. The CDR3 length is 16 residues. In DNA, the CDR3 is TGCAGCGTTGAAGAATCGCGACAGGGGTCGATCGGGGAGCTGTTTTTT. Translation gives CSVEESRQGSIGELFF.

V is TRBV7-9 and J is TRBJ2-1; D is unresolved. From germline, CDR1 is SEHNR and CDR2 FQNEAQ (reference sequence). The CDR3 covers 14 residues. V dropped 4 bases and J dropped 8 bases, with 15 bases sitting between them. CDR3 nucleotides: TGTGCCAGCAGCTCCCCCGGGTTCGTCCATGAGCAGTTCTTC. This codes for CASSSPGFVHEQFF. Full variable domain (rest looked up from reference TRBV7-9 and TRBJ2-1): DTGVSQNPRHKITKRGQNVTFRCDPISEHNRLYWYRQTLGQGPEFLTYFQNEAQLEKSRLLSDRFSAERPKGSFSTLEIQRTEQGDSAMYLCASSSPGFVHEQFFGPGTRLTVL.

The chain links TRBV3-1 (or the pseudogene TRBV3-2) to TRBJ1-3, with D tentatively TRBD1 (6 bases). Per the germline V gene, CDR1 is LGHDT and CDR2 is YNNKEL (reference sequence). The length of the CDR3 is 18 residues. V lost 2 bases and J 1 base, leaving 18 bases between the germline ends. The CDR3 sequence is CASSQKHPDRSSGNTIYF. The CDR3, as DNA: TGTGCCAGCAGCCAAAAGCACCCGGACAGATCTTCTGGAAACACCATATATTTT.

The J gene is TRBJ1-2, the V gene TRBV2, with no clear D. Germline V lookup: CDR1 SNHLY, CDR2 FYNNEI. This CDR3 has 13 residues. The V and J ends lost 1 base and 8 bases respectively, with 11 bases between them. The CDR3 loop reads CASSEGPGWGYTF. The CDR3, as DNA: TGTGCCAGCAGTGAAGGACCGGGTTGGGGCTACACCTTC. The whole variable domain, filled in from reference TRBV2 and TRBJ1-2, reads EPEVTQTPSHQVTQMGQEVILRCVPISNHLYFYWYRQILGQKVEFLVSFYNNEISEKSEIFDDQFSVERPDGSNFTLKIRSTKLEDSAMYFCASSEGPGWGYTFGSGTRLTVV.

CDR3 protein: CASSLVVPRDSRGNTIYF. For the CDR3, the DNA is TGTGCCAGCAGCTTAGTGGTCCCTAGGGACAGCCGGGGAAACACCATATATTTT. The J gene is TRBJ1-3, the V gene TRBV7-6; 7 nucleotides align to TRBD1. The junction had 13 bases not matched to a gene; V was cut back by 1 base and J by 4 bases. This CDR3 region has 18 residues. Looked up from germline, CDR1 is SGHVS and CDR2 is FNYEAQ.

V is TRBV29-1 and J is TRBJ2-7; D is undetermined. The germline CDR1 and CDR2 sequences are SQVTM and ANQGSEA. Trimming removed 0 bases from V and 0 bases from J, with 12 bases in between. The CDR3 covers 15 residues. CDR3 residues: CSVEDYSGFSYEQYF. The DNA of the CDR3 is TGCAGCGTTGAAGATTATTCCGGTTTCTCCTACGAGCAGTACTTC.